The next 28 T cell receptor beta chains were all read from a single sample in a study of blood T cell repertoires in COVID-19. TCRdb's table, derived via immunoSEQ multiplex PCR, lists solely in-frame clones and lacks some. Among some 200,000 clones listed, less than 85% were seen once. Sequencing was carried out using peripheral blood. These receptors were obtained from a woman between 65 and 79 years old with acute or convalescent COVID-19.

The rearrangement uses TRBV10-1 and TRBJ2-3; a weak D match, TRBD2 (7 bases). Trimming cost V 6 bases and J 3 bases, with 10 bases left between them. CDR3 length equals 13 residues. CDR1 and CDR2 (germline): WNHNN, SYGVQD (reference sequence). The CDR3 reads CASSRGLTDTQYF. For the CDR3, the DNA is TGCGCCAGCAGCAGGGGACTAACAGATACGCAGTATTTT.

The chain has TRBV20-1 and TRBJ1-4; tentatively, D is TRBD1 (5 bases). The CDR3 sequence is 17 residues long. The V end was cut by 3 bases, the J end by 0 bases, with 17 bases between. The V gene's germline CDR1 is DFQATT and CDR2 SNEGSKA (reference sequence). CDR3 nucleotides: TGCAGTGCTAGTGGGATTCTGCAAGGGGCAACTAATGAAAAACTGTTTTTT. Amino acid sequence: CSASGILQGATNEKLFF.

The genes are TRBV9 and TRBJ1-1, with a possible D match to TRBD1 (6 bases). In germline, CDR1 is SGDLS, CDR2 YYNGEE. This CDR3 comprises 15 residues. Trimming took off 0 bases at V and 1 base at J, with 10 bases between the two ends. CDR3: CASSVGTGWNTEAFF. CDR3 DNA sequence: TGTGCCAGCAGCGTAGGTACAGGGTGGAACACTGAAGCTTTCTTT.

The chain has TRBV6-5 and TRBJ1-5; tentatively, D is TRBD1 (5 bases). CDR3 length: 15 residues. The V and J ends lost 6 bases and 4 bases respectively, with 16 bases between them. Germline V CDR1 and CDR2: MNHEY, SVGAGI. Here the CDR3 DNA reads TGTGCCAGCAGCCTCGGGGCGCGGGGAAATCAGCCCCAGCATTTT. Translating it yields CASSLGARGNQPQHF.

The V gene is TRBV4-3, the J gene TRBJ2-2; a possible D gene is TRBD1 (5 bases). This CDR3 spans 17 amino acids. V was cut by 0 bases and J by 1 base, with 12 bases left in between. Germline V gene sequence: CDR1 LGHNA, CDR2 YSLEER. DNA for the CDR3: TGCGCCAGCAGCCAAGATAGAGCCCAGGGGAACACCGGGGAGCTGTTTTTT. This codes for CASSQDRAQGNTGELFF.

The chain is built from TRBV3-1 (or the pseudogene TRBV3-2) and TRBJ2-6; no clear D. This CDR3 is built from 14 residues. V was clipped by 3 bases and J by 4 bases, with 7 bases between them. Germline V gene sequence: CDR1 LGHDT, CDR2 YNNKEL (reference sequence). The CDR3 coding sequence is TGTGCCAGCAGCCAGCAGACAGGGGCCAACGTCCTGACTTTC. Protein product: CASSQQTGANVLTF.

This clone was seen a single time. The gene calls are TRBV6-2 or TRBV6-3 and TRBJ2-3; possible D gene TRBD2, 6 bases. The CDR3 spans 16 residues. Germline V gene lookup returns CDR1 MNHEY and CDR2 SVGEGT. Trimming shortened V by 2 bases and J by 6 bases, and 18 bases separated the two germline ends. The CDR3 nucleotides are TGTGCCAGCAGTTACCGGGTGGGCGGGGTGATGGATACGCAGTATTTT. This gives the protein CASSYRVGGVMDTQYF.

This chain connects TRBV6-5 to TRBJ1-3; D may be TRBD1 (5 bases). V lost 2 bases and J 4 bases, leaving 12 bases between the germline ends. Germline CDR1 MNHEY, CDR2 SVGAGI. The CDR3 contains 15 residues. CDR3 DNA sequence: TGTGCCAGCAGTTACAGCTCGGGGGGAGGAAACACCATATATTTT. Translated, it gives CASSYSSGGGNTIYF.

J is TRBJ2-7 and V is TRBV10-3; the D gene is possibly TRBD2 (7 bases). V lost 8 bases and J 3 bases, leaving 11 bases between the germline ends. The CDR3 sequence is 12 residues long. Germline assignment: CDR1 ENHRY and CDR2 SYGVKD. CDR3 coding DNA: TGTGCCATCCAGGGAGGGGGCTACGAGCAGTACTTC. Translating gives CAIQGGGYEQYF.

V usage is TRBV5-1 and J usage is TRBJ2-2, with D possibly being TRBD1 (5 bases). V lost 5 bases and J 1 base, leaving 12 bases between the germline ends. This CDR3 is built from 15 residues. CDR1 is SGHRS and CDR2 is YFSETQ in the germline V gene. Here the CDR3 reads CASRDNQRNTGELFF. Here the CDR3 DNA reads TGCGCCAGCAGGGACAACCAAAGGAACACCGGGGAGCTGTTTTTT.

The chain links TRBV5-1 to TRBJ2-5; 9 positions match TRBD1. The CDR3 spans 14 residues. Germline CDR1 and CDR2: SGHRS and YFSETQ. V lost 4 bases and J lost 4; bases outside the gene matches: 5. This CDR3 reads CASSPGQGTETQYF. In DNA, the CDR3 is TGCGCCAGCAGCCCCGGACAGGGGACAGAGACCCAGTACTTC.

V usage is TRBV29-1 and J usage is TRBJ2-3, with D possibly matching TRBD1 (6 bases). The germline V gene has CDR1 SQVTM and CDR2 ANQGSEA. The germline V and J ends were trimmed by 6 bases and 3 bases, with 16 bases remaining between them. The CDR3 loop spans 14 amino acids. CDR3 loop: CSVATGMGTDTQYF. CDR3 DNA sequence: TGCAGCGTCGCTACAGGGATGGGGACAGATACGCAGTATTTT.

V and J are TRBV27 and TRBJ1-2; a possible D gene is TRBD1 (6 bases). CDR3 length equals 16 residues. The germline gives CDR1 MNHEY, CDR2 SMNVEV (reference sequence). The germline V and J ends were trimmed by 4 bases and 4 bases, with 19 bases remaining between them. CDR3: CASSSRTASFLYGYTF. CDR3 nucleotide sequence: TGTGCCAGCAGTTCGAGGACAGCCAGCTTTCTCTATGGCTACACCTTC.

V gene TRBV27 combines with J gene TRBJ2-2; possible D gene TRBD1, 5 bases. Germline loops: CDR1 MNHEY, CDR2 SMNVEV (reference sequence). Trimming stripped 2 bases from V and 6 bases from J, with 13 bases between. The CDR3 has 15 amino acids. In DNA form, the CDR3 reads TGTGCCAGCAGTTTAACAGGAGTGGTCGCCGGGGAGCTGTTTTTT. Residues: CASSLTGVVAGELFF.

V is TRBV4-1 and J is TRBJ2-3, with a weak D call TRBD2 (6 bases). In germline, CDR1 is MGHRA, CDR2 YSYEKL. Trimming left V 2 bases short and J 8 bases short, with 8 bases between. The CDR3 is 12 residues long. CDR3 amino acids: CASSQTSPTQYF. CDR3 in DNA: TGCGCCAGCAGCCAAACTAGCCCTACGCAGTATTTT.

The CDR3 region is CASRYPTGHGDTIYF. CDR3 bases: TGTGCCAGCAGGTACCCGACAGGTCACGGAGACACCATATATTTT. The chain employs TRBV7-9 and TRBJ1-3, with D tentatively TRBD1 (6 bases). V was clipped by 6 bases and J by 8 bases, with 20 bases between them. The length of the CDR3 is 15 residues. Germline V gene sequence: CDR1 SEHNR, CDR2 FQNEAQ (reference sequence). Full variable domain (missing parts from reference TRBV7-9 and TRBJ1-3): DTGVSQNPRHKITKRGQNVTFRCDPISEHNRLYWYRQTLGQGPEFLTYFQNEAQLEKSRLLSDRFSAERPKGSFSTLEIQRTEQGDSAMYLCASRYPTGHGDTIYFGEGSWLTVV.

V gene TRBV6-5 combines with J gene TRBJ1-5; 7 nucleotides line up with TRBD1. Trimming removed 4 bases from V and 4 bases from J; junction bases left unmatched: 4. Germline CDR1 and CDR2: MNHEY and SVGAGI. This CDR3 has 14 amino acids. CDR3 sequence: CASSFRQGNQPQHF. The DNA for the CDR3 is TGTGCCAGCAGTTTTCGACAGGGAAATCAGCCCCAGCATTTT.

The chain links TRBV3-1 (or the pseudogene TRBV3-2) to TRBJ2-6; D unresolved. CDR3 length: 14 amino acids. V shed 4 bases and J shed 7 bases, with 11 bases lying between them. In germline, CDR1 is LGHDT, CDR2 YNNKEL (reference sequence). The CDR3 sequence: CASSPNSAANVLTF. The CDR3 region has the DNA TGTGCCAGCAGCCCGAACAGTGCAGCCAACGTCCTGACTTTC.

The chain combines TRBV5-1 with TRBJ2-1; D may be TRBD1 (6 bases). The length of the CDR3 is 13 residues. The germline CDR1 and CDR2 sequences are SGHRS and YFSETQ. V lost 9 bases to trimming and J lost 10 bases, with 20 bases between them. In DNA form, the CDR3 reads TGCGCCACCCGTGAAGTGGGGGCAAGGGAGCAGTTCTTC. It specifies CATREVGAREQFF.

In its sample, this clone was seen once. This chain connects TRBV30 to TRBJ1-2; a weak D match, TRBD1 (5 bases). The CDR3 loop spans 13 amino acids. Trimming cost V 5 bases and J 0 bases, with 10 bases left between them. The germline V gene encodes CDR1 GTSNPN and CDR2 SVGIG (reference sequence). The CDR3 loop reads CAWVDSPNYGYTF. The CDR3 DNA reads TGTGCCTGGGTCGACAGTCCTAACTATGGCTACACCTTC. The complete variable domain, with remaining parts taken from reference TRBV30 and TRBJ1-2, reads SQTIHQWPATLVQPVGSPLSLECTVEGTSNPNLYWYRQAAGRGLQLLFYSVGIGQISSEVPQNLSASRPQDRQFILSSKKLLLSDSGFYLCAWVDSPNYGYTFGSGTRLTVV.

This sequence joins TRBV2 and TRBJ2-1, with D maybe TRBD2 (6 bases). CDR3 length: 18 residues. Trimming cost V 2 bases and J 10 bases, with 27 bases left between them. Per the germline V gene, CDR1 is SNHLY and CDR2 is FYNNEI. DNA for the CDR3: TGTGCCAGCAGTGAACCCGGGACGGCGAAGGGACTCCAGGGCGAGCAGTTCTTC. Translation: CASSEPGTAKGLQGEQFF.

The rearrangement links TRBV7-8 to TRBJ2-1; a weak D match, TRBD1 (6 bases). The V end was cut by 5 bases, the J end by 0 bases, with 17 bases between. The CDR3 totals 17 residues. Looked up from germline, CDR1 is SGHVS and CDR2 is FQNEAQ. The CDR3 sequence: CASSPLGTGSSYNEQFF. CDR3 coding DNA: TGTGCCAGCAGCCCTCTAGGTACAGGGAGCTCCTACAATGAGCAGTTCTTC.

V and J are TRBV24-1 and TRBJ2-2; tentatively, D is TRBD1 (6 bases). V dropped 4 bases and J dropped 1 base, with 12 bases sitting between them. The CDR3 loop spans 16 amino acids. CDR1 and CDR2 from the germline V gene are KGHDR and SFDVKD. The CDR3 bases are TGTGCCACCAGTGACCCAGGGGCCCAGAACACCGGGGAGCTGTTTTTT. Its protein product is CATSDPGAQNTGELFF.

To note about this clone: Other DNA sequences in the same sample also yield this CDR3. This rearrangement joins TRBV7-2 to TRBJ2-7, with TRBD2 matching 11 bases. The J segment lost 0 bases and the V segment lost 3 bases, leaving 4 bases of the junction unmatched. Germline-derived CDR1 and CDR2 are SGHTA and FQGNSA. CDR3 size: 16 residues. The CDR3 DNA reads TGTGCCAGCAGCTTGGCTAGCGGGGGGAGCTCCTACGAGCAGTACTTC. This sequence encodes CASSLASGGSSYEQYF.

The CDR3 loop reads CASSARGQGAVSSYNEQFF. As DNA, the CDR3 is TGTGCCAGCAGCGCCCGGGGACAGGGGGCTGTGAGCTCCTACAATGAGCAGTTCTTC. The chain has TRBV7-6 and TRBJ2-1, with 12 bases aligning to TRBD1. This CDR3 spans 19 amino acids. CDR1 and CDR2 from the germline V gene are SGHVS and FNYEAQ. The J segment lost 0 bases and the V segment lost 5 bases, leaving 11 bases of the junction unmatched.

The chain recombines TRBV7-2 with TRBJ1-3; D is ambiguous. The V gene lost 1 base and the J gene lost 2 bases, with 12 bases spanning the gap. Germline-derived CDR1 and CDR2 are SGHTA and FQGNSA. CDR3 length equals 16 residues. CDR3 protein: CASSLVATGTGNTIYF. The CDR3 region has the DNA TGTGCCAGCAGCTTAGTAGCGACGGGTACTGGAAACACCATATATTTT.

The V and J genes are TRBV5-1 and TRBJ2-3; TRBD1 is a possible D gene (6 bases). This CDR3 is built from 15 residues. With 1 base removed from V and 4 bases from J, the gap between germline ends came to 13 bases. The germline CDR1 and CDR2 sequences are SGHRS and YFSETQ. Written as DNA, the CDR3 is TGCGCCAGCAGCTTGACAGGGATGAGGGCAGATACGCAGTATTTT. The encoded protein is CASSLTGMRADTQYF.

This chain links TRBV7-2 with TRBJ2-1; possible D gene TRBD1, 6 bases. The germline CDR1 and CDR2 sequences are SGHTA and FQGNSA. V lost 6 bases to trimming and J lost 7 bases, with 13 bases between them. CDR3 size: 13 residues. The CDR3 coding sequence is TGTGCCAGCAGACAGGGACCTCGGAATGAGCAGTTCTTC. As protein: CASRQGPRNEQFF.